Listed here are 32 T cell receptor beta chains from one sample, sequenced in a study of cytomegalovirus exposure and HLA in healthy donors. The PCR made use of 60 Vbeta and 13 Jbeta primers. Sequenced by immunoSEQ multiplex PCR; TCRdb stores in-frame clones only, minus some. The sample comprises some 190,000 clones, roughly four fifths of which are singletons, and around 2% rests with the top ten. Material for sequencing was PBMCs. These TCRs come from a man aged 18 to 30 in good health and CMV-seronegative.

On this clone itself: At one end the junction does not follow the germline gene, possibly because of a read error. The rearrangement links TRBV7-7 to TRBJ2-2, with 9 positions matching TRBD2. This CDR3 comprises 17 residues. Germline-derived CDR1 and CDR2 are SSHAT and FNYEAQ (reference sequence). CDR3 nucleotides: TGTGCTAGCAGCCCCGTGAGTAGCGGGAGTGGTACCGGGGAGCTGTTTTTT. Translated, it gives CASSPVSSGSGTGELFF.

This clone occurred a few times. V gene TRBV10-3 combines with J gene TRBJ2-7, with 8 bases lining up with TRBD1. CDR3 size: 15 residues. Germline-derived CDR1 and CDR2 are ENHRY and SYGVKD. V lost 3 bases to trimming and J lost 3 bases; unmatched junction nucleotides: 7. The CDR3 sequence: CAISDSRGHLYEQYF. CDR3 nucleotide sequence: TGTGCCATCAGTGACAGCAGGGGGCATCTCTACGAGCAGTACTTC.

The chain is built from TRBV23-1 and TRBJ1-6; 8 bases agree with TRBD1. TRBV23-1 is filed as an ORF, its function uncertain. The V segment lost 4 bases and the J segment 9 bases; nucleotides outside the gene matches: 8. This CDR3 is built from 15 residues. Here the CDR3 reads CASSLDRGPCSPLHF. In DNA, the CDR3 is TGCGCCAGCAGTCTTGACAGGGGCCCTTGTTCACCCCTCCACTTT.

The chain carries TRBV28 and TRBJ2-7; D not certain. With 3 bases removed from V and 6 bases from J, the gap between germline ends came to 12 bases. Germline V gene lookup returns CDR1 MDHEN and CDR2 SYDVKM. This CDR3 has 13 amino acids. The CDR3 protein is CASSLQVSSEQYF. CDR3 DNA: TGTGCCAGCAGTTTGCAGGTCAGTTCCGAGCAGTACTTC.

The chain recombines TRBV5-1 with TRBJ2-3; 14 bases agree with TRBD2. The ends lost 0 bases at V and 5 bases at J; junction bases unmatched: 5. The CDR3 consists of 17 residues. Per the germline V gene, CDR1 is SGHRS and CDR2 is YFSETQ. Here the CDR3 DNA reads TGCGCCAGCAGCTTGGGACTAGCGGGAGGGCCTCAAGATACGCAGTATTTT. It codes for CASSLGLAGGPQDTQYF.

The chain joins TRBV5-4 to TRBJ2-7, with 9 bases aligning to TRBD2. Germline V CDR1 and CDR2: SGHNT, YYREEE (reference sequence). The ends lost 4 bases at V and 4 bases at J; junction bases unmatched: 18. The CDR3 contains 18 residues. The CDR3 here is CASSPGVRGGRAHYEQYF. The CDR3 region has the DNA TGTGCCAGCAGCCCGGGTGTCAGGGGCGGGAGGGCCCATTACGAGCAGTACTTC.

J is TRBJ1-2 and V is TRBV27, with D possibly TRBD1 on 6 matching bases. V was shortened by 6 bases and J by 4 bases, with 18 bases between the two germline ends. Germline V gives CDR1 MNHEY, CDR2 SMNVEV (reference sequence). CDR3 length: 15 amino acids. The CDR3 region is CASRAGTNIPYGYTF. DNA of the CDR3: TGTGCCAGCAGGGCCGGGACAAACATTCCCTATGGCTACACCTTC.

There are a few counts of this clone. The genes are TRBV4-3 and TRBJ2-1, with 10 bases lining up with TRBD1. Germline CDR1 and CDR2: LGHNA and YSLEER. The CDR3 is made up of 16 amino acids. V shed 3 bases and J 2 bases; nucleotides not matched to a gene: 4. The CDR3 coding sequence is TGCGCCAGCAGCCAGTCGGGACAGGGGACCTACAATGAGCAGTTCTTC. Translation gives CASSQSGQGTYNEQFF.

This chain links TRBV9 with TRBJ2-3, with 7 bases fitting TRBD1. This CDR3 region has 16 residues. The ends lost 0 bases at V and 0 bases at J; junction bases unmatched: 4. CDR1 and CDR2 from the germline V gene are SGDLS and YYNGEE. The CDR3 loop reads CASSVAQGISTDTQYF. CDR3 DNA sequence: TGTGCCAGCAGCGTAGCACAGGGGATTAGCACAGATACGCAGTATTTT.

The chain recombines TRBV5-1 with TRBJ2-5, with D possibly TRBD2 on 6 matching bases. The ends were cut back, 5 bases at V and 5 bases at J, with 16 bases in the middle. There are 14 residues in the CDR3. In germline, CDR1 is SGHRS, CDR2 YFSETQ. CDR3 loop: CASRGGINSETQYF. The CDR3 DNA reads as TGCGCCAGCAGGGGCGGGATAAACTCGGAGACCCAGTACTTC. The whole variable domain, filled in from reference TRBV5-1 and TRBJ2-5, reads KAGVTQTPRYLIKTRGQQVTLSCSPISGHRSVSWYQQTPGQGLQFLFEYFSETQRNKGNFPGRFSGRQFSNSRSEMNVSTLELGDSALYLCASRGGINSETQYFGPGTRLLVL.

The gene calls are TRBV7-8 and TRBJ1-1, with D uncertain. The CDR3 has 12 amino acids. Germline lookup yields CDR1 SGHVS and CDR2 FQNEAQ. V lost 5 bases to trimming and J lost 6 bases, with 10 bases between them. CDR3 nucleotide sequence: TGTGCCAGCAGCCTCAGGACTGCTGAAGCTTTCTTT. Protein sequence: CASSLRTAEAFF.

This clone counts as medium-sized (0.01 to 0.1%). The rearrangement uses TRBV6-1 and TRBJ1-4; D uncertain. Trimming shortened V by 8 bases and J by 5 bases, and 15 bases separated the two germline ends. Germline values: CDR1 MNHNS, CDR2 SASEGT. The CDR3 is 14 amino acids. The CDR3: CASCRQAENEKLFF. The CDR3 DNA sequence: TGTGCCAGCTGTCGTCAGGCCGAGAATGAAAAACTGTTTTTT.

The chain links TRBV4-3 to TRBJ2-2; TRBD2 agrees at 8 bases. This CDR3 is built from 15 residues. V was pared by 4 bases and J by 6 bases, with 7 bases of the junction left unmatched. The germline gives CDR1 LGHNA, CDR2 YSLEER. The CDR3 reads CASSRGTRGAGELFF. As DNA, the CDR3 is TGCGCCAGCAGCCGCGGGACTAGGGGCGCCGGGGAGCTGTTTTTT.

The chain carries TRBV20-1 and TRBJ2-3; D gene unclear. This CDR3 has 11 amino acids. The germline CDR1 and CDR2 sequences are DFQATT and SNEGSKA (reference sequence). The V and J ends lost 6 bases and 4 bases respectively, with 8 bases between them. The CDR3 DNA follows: TGCAGTGCCGAGATCGCAGATACGCAGTATTTT. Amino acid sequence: CSAEIADTQYF.

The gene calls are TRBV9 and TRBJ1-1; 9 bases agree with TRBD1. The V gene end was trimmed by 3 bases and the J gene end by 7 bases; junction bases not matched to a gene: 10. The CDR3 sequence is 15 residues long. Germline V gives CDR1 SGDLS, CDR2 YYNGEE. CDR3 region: CASSAGTGLQGEAFF. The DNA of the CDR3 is TGTGCCAGCAGCGCCGGGACAGGGCTTCAGGGTGAAGCTTTCTTT.

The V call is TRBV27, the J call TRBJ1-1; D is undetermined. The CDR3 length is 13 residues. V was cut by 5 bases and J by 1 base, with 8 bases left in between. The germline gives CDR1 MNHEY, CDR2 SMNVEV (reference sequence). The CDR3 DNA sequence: TGTGCCAGCAGTAAGGGAGGGAACACTGAAGCTTTCTTT. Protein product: CASSKGGNTEAFF.

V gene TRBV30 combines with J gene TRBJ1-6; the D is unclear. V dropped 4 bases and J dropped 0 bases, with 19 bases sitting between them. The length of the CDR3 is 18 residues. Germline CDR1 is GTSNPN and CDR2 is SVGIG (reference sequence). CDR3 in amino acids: CAWTLLAPIGSYNSPLHF. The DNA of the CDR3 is TGTGCCTGGACCCTACTCGCCCCGATCGGCTCCTATAATTCACCCCTCCACTTT.

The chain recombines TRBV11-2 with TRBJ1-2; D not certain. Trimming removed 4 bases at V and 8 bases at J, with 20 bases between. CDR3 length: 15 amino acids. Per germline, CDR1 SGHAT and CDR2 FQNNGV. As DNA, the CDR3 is TGTGCCAGCAGCTCCGCCGAGGGCCGGGCGGGGGGCTACACCTTC. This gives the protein CASSSAEGRAGGYTF.

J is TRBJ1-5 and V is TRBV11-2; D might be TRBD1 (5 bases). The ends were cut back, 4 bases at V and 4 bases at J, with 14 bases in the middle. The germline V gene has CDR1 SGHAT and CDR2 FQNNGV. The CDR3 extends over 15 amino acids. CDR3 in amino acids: CASSSNTGGNQPQHF. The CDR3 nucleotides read TGTGCCAGCAGCTCCAACACTGGGGGGAATCAGCCCCAGCATTTT.

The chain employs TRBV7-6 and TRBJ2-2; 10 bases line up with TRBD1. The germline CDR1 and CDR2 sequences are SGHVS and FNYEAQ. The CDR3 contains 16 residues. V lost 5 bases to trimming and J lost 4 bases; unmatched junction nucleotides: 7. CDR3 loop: CASSTGTGEATGELFF. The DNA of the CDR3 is TGTGCCAGCAGCACCGGGACAGGGGAGGCCACCGGGGAGCTGTTTTTT.

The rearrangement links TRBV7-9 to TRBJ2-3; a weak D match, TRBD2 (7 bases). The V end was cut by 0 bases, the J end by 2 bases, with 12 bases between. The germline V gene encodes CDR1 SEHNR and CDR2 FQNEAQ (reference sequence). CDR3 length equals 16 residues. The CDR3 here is CASSLAGGPFTDTQYF. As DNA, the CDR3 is TGTGCCAGCAGCTTAGCGGGGGGGCCTTTCACAGATACGCAGTATTTT. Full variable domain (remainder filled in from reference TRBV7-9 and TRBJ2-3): DTGVSQNPRHKITKRGQNVTFRCDPISEHNRLYWYRQTLGQGPEFLTYFQNEAQLEKSRLLSDRFSAERPKGSFSTLEIQRTEQGDSAMYLCASSLAGGPFTDTQYFGPGTRLTVL.

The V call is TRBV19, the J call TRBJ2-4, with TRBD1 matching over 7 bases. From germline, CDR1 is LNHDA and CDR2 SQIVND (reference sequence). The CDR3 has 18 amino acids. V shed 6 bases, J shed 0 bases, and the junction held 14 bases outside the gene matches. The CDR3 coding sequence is TGTGCCAGTAGGCCGGACAGGCCACTTAGTCCAGCCAAAAACATTCAGTACTTC. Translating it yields CASRPDRPLSPAKNIQYF.

In DNA, the CDR3 is TGCGCCAGCAGCTTGACCGGGACACCGAACACTGAAGCTTTCTTT. Its translation: CASSLTGTPNTEAFF. The chain is built from TRBV5-1 and TRBJ1-1; D possibly corresponds to TRBD1 (6 bases). The germline V gene has CDR1 SGHRS and CDR2 YFSETQ. The CDR3 covers 15 residues. V was cut by 1 base and J by 1 base, with 11 bases left in between.

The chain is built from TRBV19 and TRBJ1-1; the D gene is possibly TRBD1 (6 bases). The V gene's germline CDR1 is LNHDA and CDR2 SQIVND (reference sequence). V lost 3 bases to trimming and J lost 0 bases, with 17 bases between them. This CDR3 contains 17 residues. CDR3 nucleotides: TGTGCCAGTAGTATCCGGCGCAGGGGTAGGGTGAACACTGAAGCTTTCTTT. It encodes CASSIRRRGRVNTEAFF.

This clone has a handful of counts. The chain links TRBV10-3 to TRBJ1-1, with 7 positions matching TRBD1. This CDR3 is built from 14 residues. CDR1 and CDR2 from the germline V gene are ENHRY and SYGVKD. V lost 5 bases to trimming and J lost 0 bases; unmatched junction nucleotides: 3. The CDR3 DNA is TGTGCCATCAGTCCGACAGGGTTGAACACTGAAGCTTTCTTT. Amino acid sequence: CAISPTGLNTEAFF.

CDR3 residues: CASSLDQGTQYF. The CDR3 nucleotides read TGTGCCAGCAGCTTAGATCAGGGAACCCAGTACTTC. This chain uses TRBV11-2 with TRBJ2-5, with D tentatively TRBD1 (5 bases). V lost 0 bases and J 8 bases, leaving 7 bases between the germline ends. The CDR3 runs to 12 residues. From germline, CDR1 is SGHAT and CDR2 FQNNGV.

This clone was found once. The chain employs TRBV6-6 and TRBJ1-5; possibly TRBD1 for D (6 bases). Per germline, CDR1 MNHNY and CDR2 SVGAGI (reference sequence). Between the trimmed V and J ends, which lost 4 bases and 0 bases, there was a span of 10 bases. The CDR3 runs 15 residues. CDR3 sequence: CASSSTGYSNQPQHF. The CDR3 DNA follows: TGTGCCAGCAGTTCGACAGGCTATAGCAATCAGCCCCAGCATTTT.

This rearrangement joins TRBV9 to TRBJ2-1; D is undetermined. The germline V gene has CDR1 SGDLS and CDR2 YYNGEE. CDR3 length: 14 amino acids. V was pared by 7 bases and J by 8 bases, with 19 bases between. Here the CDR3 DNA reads TGTGCCAGCGCCATGGGCCATGGTTTCGATGAGCAGTTCTTC. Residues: CASAMGHGFDEQFF.

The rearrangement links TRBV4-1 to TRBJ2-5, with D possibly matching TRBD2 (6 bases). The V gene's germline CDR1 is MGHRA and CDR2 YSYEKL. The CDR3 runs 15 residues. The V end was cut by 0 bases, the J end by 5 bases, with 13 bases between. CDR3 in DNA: TGCGCCAGCAGCCAAGATACGGGAGTGAGGGAGACCCAGTACTTC. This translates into CASSQDTGVRETQYF.

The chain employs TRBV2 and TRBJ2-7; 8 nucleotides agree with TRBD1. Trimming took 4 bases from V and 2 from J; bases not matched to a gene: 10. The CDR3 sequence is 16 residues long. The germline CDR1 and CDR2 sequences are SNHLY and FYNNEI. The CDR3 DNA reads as TGTGCCAGCAGTGGCGGACAGGGTCTTCTTGCCTACGAGCAGTACTTC. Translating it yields CASSGGQGLLAYEQYF.

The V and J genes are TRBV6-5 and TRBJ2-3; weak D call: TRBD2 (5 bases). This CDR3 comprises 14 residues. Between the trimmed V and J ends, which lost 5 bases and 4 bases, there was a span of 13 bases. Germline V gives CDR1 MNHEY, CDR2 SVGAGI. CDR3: CASSTLPEADTQYF. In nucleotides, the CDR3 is TGTGCCAGCAGTACTTTACCGGAGGCAGATACGCAGTATTTT.

The CDR3: CASSLGAVVGGRTNTGELFF. The CDR3, as DNA: TGTGCCAGCAGCTTAGGAGCGGTTGTGGGCGGGAGGACTAACACCGGGGAGCTGTTTTTT. The genes are TRBV7-8 and TRBJ2-2; 8 bases match TRBD2. The CDR3 totals 20 residues. The V and J ends lost 1 base and 2 bases, in that order; junction bases with no gene match: 15. Germline V gene data show CDR1 as SGHVS and CDR2 as FQNEAQ.